This is a list of T cell receptor beta chains from one sample in a study. TCRdb re-called the 5' RACE reads through MiXCR, storing one row per CDR3 protein. The sample records approximately 60,000 distinct CDR3 sequences, more than 25% being singletons. The sample was tumor-infiltrating Tregs sorted from the breast tumor. The source of these receptors is a female donor with breast cancer. CDR3s include the opening cysteine and the closing phenylalanine or tryptophan. The D gene is left open where the match is weak. The size of a clone is reported for some rows only, either as once, few or many, or as a class for expanded clones.

clone size: many; D gene: .; J gene: TRBJ2-7; V gene: TRBV12-3/TRBV12-4; CDR3 DNA: TGTGCCAGCAGTCCCCGGGACTGGTACTCCTACGAGCAGTACTTC; CDR3 protein: CASSPRDWYSYEQYF
clone size: .; D gene: TRBD2; J gene: TRBJ2-1; V gene: TRBV9; CDR3 DNA: TGTGCCAGCGGCGTGGAGGGTCGGGGGGGCTACAATGAGCAGTTCTTC; CDR3 protein: CASGVEGRGGYNEQFF
clone size: few; D gene: TRBD2; J gene: TRBJ2-7; V gene: TRBV7-2; CDR3 DNA: TGTGCCAGCACCCCTGGGAGGCTAGCGGGGGGGTTCTACGAGCAGTACTTC; CDR3 protein: CASTPGRLAGGFYEQYF
clone size: few; D gene: .; J gene: TRBJ1-1; V gene: TRBV7-2; CDR3 DNA: TGTGCCAGCAGCTTATATGGCGGGGAGACTGAAGCTTTCTTT; CDR3 protein: CASSLYGGETEAFF
clone size: few; D gene: .; J gene: TRBJ1-2; V gene: TRBV6-2/TRBV6-3; CDR3 DNA: TGTGCCAGCAGTTACTACAGTCGGCCCGACACCTTC; CDR3 protein: CASSYYSRPDTF
clone size: .; D gene: .; J gene: TRBJ2-6; V gene: TRBV15; CDR3 DNA: TGTGCCACCAGCCGCCAAGGGGACGGCTCTGGGGCCAACGTCCTGACTTTC; CDR3 protein: CATSRQGDGSGANVLTF
clone size: few; D gene: TRBD1; J gene: TRBJ1-2; V gene: TRBV27; CDR3 DNA: TGTGCCAGCAAAGGACAGGGGGCATACTATGGCTACACCTTC; CDR3 protein: CASKGQGAYYGYTF
clone size: many; D gene: .; J gene: TRBJ2-1; V gene: TRBV15; CDR3 DNA: TGTGCCACCAGCCATTCTAGCTCCTACAATGAGCAGTTCTTC; CDR3 protein: CATSHSSSYNEQFF
clone size: .; D gene: .; J gene: TRBJ1-1; V gene: TRBV5-1; CDR3 DNA: TGCGCCAGCAGCTTGGATACAGCGAACACTGAAGCTTTCTTT; CDR3 protein: CASSLDTANTEAFF
clone size: few; D gene: TRBD2; J gene: TRBJ2-1; V gene: TRBV12-3/TRBV12-4; CDR3 DNA: TGTGCCAGCCGGGACTACCTCAATGAGCAGTTCTTC; CDR3 protein: CASRDYLNEQFF